This T cell receptor (beta chain) was obtained from a study of blood T cell repertoires in COVID-19. About the research overall: COVID-19 samples collected from the United States, Italy and Spain covered acute and convalescent phases. Sources were T cells, B-cell-depleted T cells, or PBMCs; the material itself was cDNA or gDNA.

In the study's own analysis: Estimated nucleated cell counts came from reference gene primer amplification. Repertoires were generated with immunoSEQ multiplex PCR, while TCRdb's copy carries only in-frame clones and drops some. That table furnishes V, J and clone size, whereas the DNA furnished D and trimming. The sample records tens of thousands of clones, 87% being singletons. CDR1 and CDR2 (germline): KGHSH, LQKENI. J gave up 4 bases and V 6 bases, and 6 bases lay outside the gene matches. CDR3 length: 15 residues. This sequence was found in a human donor in a cohort sampled during active COVID-19. The V gene is TRBV18, the J gene TRBJ2-1; 10 bases line up with TRBD2. Sequenced material: peripheral blood. Here the CDR3 DNA reads TGTGCCAGCTCGTCCCAGACTAGCGGGTACAATGAGCAGTTCTTC. This sequence encodes CASSSQTSGYNEQFF.